These 14 T cell receptor beta chains share one sample of origin, sequenced in a study of early T cells in non-severe SARS-CoV-2 infection. TCRdb re-analysed the 5' RACE reads in MiXCR, keeping a single row per CDR3 protein. The profile shows 65,000 to 95,000 distinct CDR3 sequences, about 5% of them singletons. The sample was whole blood, taken at baseline. These receptors were obtained from an adult who was a healthcare worker with PCR-confirmed SARS-CoV-2 infection or an uninfected control (not recorded which).

In its sample, this clonotype was seen many times. J is TRBJ2-3 and V is TRBV7-2, with a tentative D call TRBD2 (5 bases). The CDR3 covers 14 residues. With 0 bases removed from V and 5 bases from J, the gap between germline ends came to 9 bases. Germline V gives CDR1 SGHTA, CDR2 FQGNSA. The CDR3 DNA reads as TGTGCCAGCAGCTTAGCGGGAGCTGGAGATACGCAGTATTTT. Its protein is CASSLAGAGDTQYF.

This rearrangement joins TRBV12-3 or TRBV12-4 to TRBJ2-5; 9 nucleotides line up with TRBD2. After removal of 3 bases from V and 5 bases from J, the junction contained 10 bases not matched to a gene. The CDR3 has 16 residues. CDR3 sequence reads: CASSFLAGPAGETQYF. The CDR3 DNA follows: TGTGCCAGCAGTTTCCTAGCGGGGCCTGCCGGGGAGACCCAGTACTTC.

V and J are TRBV28 and TRBJ2-2; 9 bases are shared with TRBD2. CDR3 size: 15 residues. V shed 6 bases, J shed 3 bases, and the junction held 5 bases outside the gene matches. The germline V gene has CDR1 MDHEN and CDR2 SYDVKM. For the CDR3, the DNA is TGTGCCAGCAGCGTAGCGGGAGACTACACCGGGGAGCTGTTTTTT. Translated, it gives CASSVAGDYTGELFF.

The gene calls are TRBV2 and TRBJ2-1, with D maybe TRBD2 (6 bases). Germline V lookup: CDR1 SNHLY, CDR2 FYNNEI. V was clipped by 5 bases and J by 6 bases, with 14 bases between them. The CDR3 extends over 14 amino acids. In DNA form, the CDR3 reads TGTGCCAGCAGTCGGGACTCCTTAACCAATGAGCAGTTCTTC. It yields the protein CASSRDSLTNEQFF. Looking up the rest from reference TRBV2 and TRBJ2-1 gives the full variable domain: EPEVTQTPSHQVTQMGQEVILRCVPISNHLYFYWYRQILGQKVEFLVSFYNNEISEKSEIFDDQFSVERPDGSNFTLKIRSTKLEDSAMYFCASSRDSLTNEQFFGPGTRLTVL.

At least ten counts were recorded for this clonotype. The chain joins TRBV12-3 or TRBV12-4 to TRBJ1-2; D call uncertain. The CDR3 runs 11 residues. Deletions cut 4 bases from V and 6 bases from J, with 6 bases between. The DNA for the CDR3 is TGTGCCAGCAGTTATGGGGATGGCTACACCTTC. This translates into CASSYGDGYTF.

This chain joins TRBV7-2 and TRBJ1-1, with TRBD1 as a possible D gene (6 bases). Trimming left V 10 bases short and J 0 bases short, with 21 bases between. The CDR3 covers 16 residues. Germline V gives CDR1 SGHTA, CDR2 FQGNSA. CDR3 in amino acids: CATGQEAGTMNTEAFF. The CDR3 DNA reads as TGTGCCACCGGGCAGGAAGCCGGGACAATGAACACTGAAGCTTTCTTT. The whole variable domain, remainder taken from reference TRBV7-2 and TRBJ1-1, is GAGVSQSPSNKVTEKGKDVELRCDPISGHTALYWYRQSLGQGLEFLIYFQGNSAPDKSGLPSDRFSAERTGGSVSTLTIQRTQQEDSAVYLCATGQEAGTMNTEAFFGQGTRLTVV.

This clonotype has more than one count but fewer than ten. The chain has TRBV27 and TRBJ2-7, with unresolved D. There are 13 residues in the CDR3. Per germline, CDR1 MNHEY and CDR2 SMNVEV (reference sequence). Trimming took 2 bases from V and 8 from J, leaving 13 bases between them. For the CDR3, the DNA is TGTGCCAGCAGTTTAAGTGGTCCGGTCAAGCAGTACTTC. Its translation is CASSLSGPVKQYF.

The rearrangement uses TRBV29-1 and TRBJ2-7; D may be TRBD2 (6 bases). Between the trimmed V and J ends, which lost 6 bases and 7 bases, there was a span of 37 bases. The CDR3 contains 19 residues. The germline gives CDR1 SQVTM, CDR2 ANQGSEA. This CDR3 reads CSVGAGPTAGTSRVREQYF. CDR3 sequence (DNA): TGCAGCGTCGGCGCGGGACCGACCGCGGGAACTAGTAGGGTTAGGGAGCAGTACTTC.

This clonotype was observed at least ten times. The chain has TRBV12-3 or TRBV12-4 and TRBJ2-1; possibly TRBD2 for D (5 bases). V was clipped by 6 bases and J by 7 bases, with 13 bases between them. The CDR3 totals 13 residues. For the CDR3, the DNA is TGTGCCAGCAGGATGCTAGCAGGTAATGAGCAGTTCTTC. Protein: CASRMLAGNEQFF.

In its sample, this clonotype was seen many times. The chain links TRBV12-3 or TRBV12-4 to TRBJ2-7, with TRBD1 as a possible D gene (6 bases). Trimming removed 4 bases at V and 0 bases at J, with 10 bases between. The CDR3 length is 14 residues. The CDR3 region is CASSWTASSYEQYF. The CDR3 nucleotides read TGTGCCAGCAGTTGGACAGCGAGCTCCTACGAGCAGTACTTC.

V and J are TRBV6-5 and TRBJ2-4; D possibly uses TRBD1 or TRBD2 (5 bases each). From germline, CDR1 is MNHEY and CDR2 SVGAGI. The V end lost 2 bases, the J end lost 0 bases, and 14 bases lay between the germline ends. CDR3 length: 17 residues. CDR3 in amino acids: CASSYDGAGLAKNIQYF. The CDR3, as DNA: TGTGCCAGCAGTTACGACGGGGCGGGTCTAGCCAAAAACATTCAGTACTTC.

CDR3 sequence reads: CASSPLAGAVTGELFF. For the CDR3, the DNA is TGTGCCAGCAGCCCCCTAGCGGGAGCGGTCACCGGGGAGCTGTTTTTT. V usage is TRBV7-8 and J usage is TRBJ2-2; 10 bases line up with TRBD2. The junction had 7 bases not matched to a gene; V was cut back by 5 bases and J by 4 bases. The CDR3 length is 16 residues. Germline V lookup: CDR1 SGHVS, CDR2 FQNEAQ.

The chain is built from TRBV7-2 and TRBJ2-7; D perhaps matches TRBD1 (7 bases). The V end was cut by 4 bases, the J end by 1 base, with 14 bases between. Germline CDR1 is SGHTA and CDR2 is FQGNSA. The CDR3 is made up of 15 amino acids. The DNA for the CDR3 is TGTGCCAGCAGCTGGAGGGGGCGGCAGTCCTACGAGCAGTACTTC. Encoded protein: CASSWRGRQSYEQYF.

This chain links TRBV19 with TRBJ2-3, with 7 bases aligning to TRBD1. V was clipped by 6 bases and J by 5 bases; unmatched bases: 2. The CDR3 runs to 12 residues. Germline V gene sequence: CDR1 LNHDA, CDR2 SQIVND (reference sequence). The CDR3 reads CASRAGGDTQYF. CDR3 sequence (DNA): TGTGCCAGTAGAGCAGGGGGAGATACGCAGTATTTT.